This TCR beta chain derives from a study of T cells in Graves' hyperthyroidism and ophthalmopathy. RNA transcripts gave rise to amplified TCR beta CDR3 regions. First-round RT-PCR with HTBI primers amplified the TCR CDR3 region. TCRdb re-analysed the multiplex PCR reads in MiXCR, keeping a single row per CDR3 protein. The repertoire holds under 500,000 distinct CDR3 sequences, about 14% seen once, with 25% to 30% in the top ten. This clonotype was counted a few times. The junction had 11 bases not matched to a gene; V was cut back by 1 base and J by 1 base. Germline V gene lookup returns CDR1 SGHRS and CDR2 YFSETQ. The CDR3 is made up of 17 amino acids.

Sample: blood. This TCR derives from a man in his forties or fifties with Graves' ophthalmopathy. The V and J genes are TRBV5-1 and TRBJ2-7; the match to TRBD1 covers 7 bases. This CDR3 reads CASSLTDRPHRSYEQYF. CDR3 nucleotide sequence: TGCGCCAGCAGCTTGACGGACAGGCCACATAGATCCTACGAGCAGTACTTC.